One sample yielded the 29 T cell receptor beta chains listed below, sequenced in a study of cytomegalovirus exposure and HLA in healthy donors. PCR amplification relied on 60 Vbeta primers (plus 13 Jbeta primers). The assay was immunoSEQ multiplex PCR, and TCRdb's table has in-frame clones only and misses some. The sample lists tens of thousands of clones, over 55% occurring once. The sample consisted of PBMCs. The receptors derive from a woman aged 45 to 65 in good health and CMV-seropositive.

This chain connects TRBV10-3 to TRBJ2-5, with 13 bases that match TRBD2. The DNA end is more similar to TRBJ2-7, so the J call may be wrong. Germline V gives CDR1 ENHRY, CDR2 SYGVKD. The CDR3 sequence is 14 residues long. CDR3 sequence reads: CAIRGTSGTYEQYF. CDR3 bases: TGTGCCATCAGGGGGACTAGCGGGACTTACGAGCAGTACTTC.

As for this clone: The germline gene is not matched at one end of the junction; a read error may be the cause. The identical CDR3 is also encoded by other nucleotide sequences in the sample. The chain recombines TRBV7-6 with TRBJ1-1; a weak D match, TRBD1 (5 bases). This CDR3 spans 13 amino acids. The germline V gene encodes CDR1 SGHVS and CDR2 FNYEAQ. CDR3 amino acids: CASSYRQNTEAFF. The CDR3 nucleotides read TGTGCCAGCAGCTACCGACAGAACACCGAAGCTTTCTTT.

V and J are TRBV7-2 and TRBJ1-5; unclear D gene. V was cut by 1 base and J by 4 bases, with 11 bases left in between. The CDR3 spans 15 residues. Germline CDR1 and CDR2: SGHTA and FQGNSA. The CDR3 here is CASSLESGRNQPQHF. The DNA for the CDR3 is TGTGCCAGCAGCTTAGAAAGTGGCCGTAATCAGCCCCAGCATTTT. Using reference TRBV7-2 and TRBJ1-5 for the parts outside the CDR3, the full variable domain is GAGVSQSPSNKVTEKGKDVELRCDPISGHTALYWYRQSLGQGLEFLIYFQGNSAPDKSGLPSDRFSAERTGGSVSTLTIQRTQQEDSAVYLCASSLESGRNQPQHFGDGTRLSIL.

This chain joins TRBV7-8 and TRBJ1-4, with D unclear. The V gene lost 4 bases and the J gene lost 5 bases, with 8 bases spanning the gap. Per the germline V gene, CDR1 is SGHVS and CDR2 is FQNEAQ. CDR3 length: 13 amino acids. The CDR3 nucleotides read TGTGCCAGCAGCTCCCAGTCCAATGAAAAACTGTTTTTT. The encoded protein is CASSSQSNEKLFF.

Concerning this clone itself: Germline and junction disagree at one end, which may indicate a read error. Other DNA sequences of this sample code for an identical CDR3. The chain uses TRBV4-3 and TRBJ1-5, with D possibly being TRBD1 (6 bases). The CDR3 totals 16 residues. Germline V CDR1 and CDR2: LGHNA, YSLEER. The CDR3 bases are TGCGCCAGCAGCCAAGATTGGGGGCATAGCAACCAGCCCCAGCATTTT. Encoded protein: CASSQDWGHSNQPQHF.

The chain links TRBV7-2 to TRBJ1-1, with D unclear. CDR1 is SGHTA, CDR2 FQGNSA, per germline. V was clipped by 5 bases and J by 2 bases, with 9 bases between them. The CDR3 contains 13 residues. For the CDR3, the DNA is TGTGCCAGCAGCGCGACACCCAACACTGAAGCTTTCTTT. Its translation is CASSATPNTEAFF.

CDR3 in amino acids: CASSRRGLAGGMEGDTQYF. CDR3 coding DNA: TGCGCCAGCAGCCGCCGCGGGCTAGCGGGGGGAATGGAGGGAGATACGCAGTATTTT. The genes are TRBV10-2 and TRBJ2-3; 11 positions agree with TRBD2. CDR3 length: 19 amino acids. V shed 6 bases and J 5 bases; nucleotides not matched to a gene: 19. In germline, CDR1 is WSHSY, CDR2 SAAADI.

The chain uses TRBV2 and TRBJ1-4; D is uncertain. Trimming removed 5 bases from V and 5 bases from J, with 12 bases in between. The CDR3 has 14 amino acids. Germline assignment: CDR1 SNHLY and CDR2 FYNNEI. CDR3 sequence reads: CASSIGAENEKLFF. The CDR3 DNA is TGTGCCAGCAGTATTGGAGCGGAGAATGAAAAACTGTTTTTT.

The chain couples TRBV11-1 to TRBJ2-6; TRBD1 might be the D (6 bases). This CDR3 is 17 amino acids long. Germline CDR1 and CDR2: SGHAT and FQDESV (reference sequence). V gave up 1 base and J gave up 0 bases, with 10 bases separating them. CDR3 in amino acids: CASSLGTVISGANVLTF. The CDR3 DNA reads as TGTGCCAGCAGCTTAGGGACAGTGATCTCTGGGGCCAACGTCCTGACTTTC.

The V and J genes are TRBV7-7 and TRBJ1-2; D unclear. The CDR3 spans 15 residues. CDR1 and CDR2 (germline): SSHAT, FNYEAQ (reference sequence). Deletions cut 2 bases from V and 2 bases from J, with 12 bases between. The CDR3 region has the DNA TGTGCCAGCAGCTTAAACCAGGTGTCAAACTATGGCTACACCTTC. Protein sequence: CASSLNQVSNYGYTF.

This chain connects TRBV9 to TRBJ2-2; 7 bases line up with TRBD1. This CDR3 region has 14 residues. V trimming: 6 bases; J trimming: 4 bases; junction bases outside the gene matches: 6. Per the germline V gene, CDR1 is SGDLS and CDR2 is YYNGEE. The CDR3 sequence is CASNRQGLTGELFF. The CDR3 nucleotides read TGTGCCAGCAACCGACAGGGTCTCACCGGGGAGCTGTTTTTT.

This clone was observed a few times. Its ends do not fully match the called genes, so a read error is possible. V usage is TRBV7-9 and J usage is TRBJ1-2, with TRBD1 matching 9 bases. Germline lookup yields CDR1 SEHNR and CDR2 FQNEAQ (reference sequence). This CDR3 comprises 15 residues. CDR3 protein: CSSSLGQGINYGYTF. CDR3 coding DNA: TGTTCCAGCAGCTTGGGACAGGGCATTAACTATGGCTACACCTTC. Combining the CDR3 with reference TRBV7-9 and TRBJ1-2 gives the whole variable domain DTGVSQNPRHKITKRGQNVTFRCDPISEHNRLYWYRQTLGQGPEFLTYFQNEAQLEKSRLLSDRFSAERPKGSFSTLEIQRTEQGDSAMYLCSSSLGQGINYGYTFGSGTRLTVV.

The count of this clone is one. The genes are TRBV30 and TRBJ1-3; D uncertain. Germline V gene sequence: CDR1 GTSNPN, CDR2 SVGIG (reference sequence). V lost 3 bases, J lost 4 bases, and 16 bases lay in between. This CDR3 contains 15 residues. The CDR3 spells CAWSLQYLGGNTIYF. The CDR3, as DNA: TGTGCCTGGAGCCTTCAGTATCTAGGCGGAAACACCATATATTTT.

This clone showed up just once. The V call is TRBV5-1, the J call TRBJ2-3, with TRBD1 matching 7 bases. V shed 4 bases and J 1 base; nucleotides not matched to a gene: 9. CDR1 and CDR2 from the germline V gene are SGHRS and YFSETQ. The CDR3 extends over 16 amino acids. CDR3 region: CASSQLAGQGTDTQYF. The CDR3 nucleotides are TGCGCCAGCAGCCAGCTTGCAGGACAGGGCACAGATACGCAGTATTTT. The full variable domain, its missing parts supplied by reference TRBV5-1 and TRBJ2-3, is KAGVTQTPRYLIKTRGQQVTLSCSPISGHRSVSWYQQTPGQGLQFLFEYFSETQRNKGNFPGRFSGRQFSNSRSEMNVSTLELGDSALYLCASSQLAGQGTDTQYFGPGTRLTVL.

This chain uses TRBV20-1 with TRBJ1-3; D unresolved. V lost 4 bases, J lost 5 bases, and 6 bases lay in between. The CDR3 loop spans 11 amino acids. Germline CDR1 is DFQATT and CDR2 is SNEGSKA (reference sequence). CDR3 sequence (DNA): TGCAGTGCTAATCTTCGAAACACCATATATTTT. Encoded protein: CSANLRNTIYF.

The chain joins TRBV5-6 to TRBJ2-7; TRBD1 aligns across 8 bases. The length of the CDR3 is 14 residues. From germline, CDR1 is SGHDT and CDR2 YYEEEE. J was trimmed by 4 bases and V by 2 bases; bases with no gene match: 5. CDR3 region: CASSFRDRTYEQYF. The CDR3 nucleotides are TGTGCCAGCAGCTTCCGGGACAGGACTTACGAGCAGTACTTC.

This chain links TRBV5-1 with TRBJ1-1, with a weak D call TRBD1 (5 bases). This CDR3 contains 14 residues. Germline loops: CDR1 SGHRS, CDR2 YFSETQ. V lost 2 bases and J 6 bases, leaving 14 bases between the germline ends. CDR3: CASSFAPGVPEAFF. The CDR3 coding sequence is TGCGCCAGCAGCTTCGCACCGGGGGTCCCTGAAGCTTTCTTT.

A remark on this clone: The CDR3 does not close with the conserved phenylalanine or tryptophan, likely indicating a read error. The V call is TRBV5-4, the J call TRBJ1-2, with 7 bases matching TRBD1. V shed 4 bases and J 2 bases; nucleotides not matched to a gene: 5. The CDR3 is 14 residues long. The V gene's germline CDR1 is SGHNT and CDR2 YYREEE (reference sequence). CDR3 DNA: TGTGCCAGCAGCCTACAGGGGATCAACTATGGCTACACCTCC. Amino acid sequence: CASSLQGINYGYTS.

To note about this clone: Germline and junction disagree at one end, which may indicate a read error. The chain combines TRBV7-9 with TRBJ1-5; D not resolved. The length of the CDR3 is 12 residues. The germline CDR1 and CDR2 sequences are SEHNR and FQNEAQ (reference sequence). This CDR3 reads CSSSQLNQPQHF. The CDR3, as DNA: TGTTCCAGCAGCCAACTAAATCAGCCCCAGCATTTT.

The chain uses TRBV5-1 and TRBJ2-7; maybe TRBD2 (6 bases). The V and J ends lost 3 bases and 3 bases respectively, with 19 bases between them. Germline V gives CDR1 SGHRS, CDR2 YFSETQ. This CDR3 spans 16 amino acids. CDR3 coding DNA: TGCGCCAGCAGCTCCGAAAGCGGGCGGGATTTCTACGAGCAGTACTTC. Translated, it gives CASSSESGRDFYEQYF. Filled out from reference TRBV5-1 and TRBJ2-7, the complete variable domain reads KAGVTQTPRYLIKTRGQQVTLSCSPISGHRSVSWYQQTPGQGLQFLFEYFSETQRNKGNFPGRFSGRQFSNSRSEMNVSTLELGDSALYLCASSSESGRDFYEQYFGPGTRLTVT.

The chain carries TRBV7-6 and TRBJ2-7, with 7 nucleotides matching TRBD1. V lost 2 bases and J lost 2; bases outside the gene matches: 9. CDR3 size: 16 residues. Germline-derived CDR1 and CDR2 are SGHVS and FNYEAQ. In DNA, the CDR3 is TGTGCCAGCAGCTTAAGAGGACAGGAGGTCACCTACGAGCAGTACTTC. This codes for CASSLRGQEVTYEQYF.

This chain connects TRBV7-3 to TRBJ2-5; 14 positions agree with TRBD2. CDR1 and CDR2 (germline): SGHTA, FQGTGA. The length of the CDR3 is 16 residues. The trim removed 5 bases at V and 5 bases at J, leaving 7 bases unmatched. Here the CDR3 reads CASSTGTSGGLETQYF. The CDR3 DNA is TGTGCCAGCAGCACCGGGACTAGCGGGGGTTTGGAGACCCAGTACTTC.

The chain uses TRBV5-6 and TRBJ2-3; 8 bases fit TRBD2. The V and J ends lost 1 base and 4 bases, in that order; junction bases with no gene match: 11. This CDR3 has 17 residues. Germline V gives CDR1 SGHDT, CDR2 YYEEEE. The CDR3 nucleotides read TGTGCCAGCAGCTTGAACGGGGGGACTAGTAAGGCAGATACGCAGTATTTT. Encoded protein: CASSLNGGTSKADTQYF.

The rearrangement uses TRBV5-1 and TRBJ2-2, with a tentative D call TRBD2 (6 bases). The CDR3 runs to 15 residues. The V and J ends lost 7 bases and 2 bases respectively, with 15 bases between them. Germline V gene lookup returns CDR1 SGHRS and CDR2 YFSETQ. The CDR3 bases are TGCGCCAGCGACCGTGGGGGGACCAACACCGGGGAGCTGTTTTTT. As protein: CASDRGGTNTGELFF.

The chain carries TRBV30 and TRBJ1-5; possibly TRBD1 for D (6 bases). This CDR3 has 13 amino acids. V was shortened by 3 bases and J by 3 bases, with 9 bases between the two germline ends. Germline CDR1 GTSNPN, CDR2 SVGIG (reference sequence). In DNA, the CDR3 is TGTGCCTGGAGCGGGACAAACAATCAGCCCCAGCATTTT. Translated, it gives CAWSGTNNQPQHF. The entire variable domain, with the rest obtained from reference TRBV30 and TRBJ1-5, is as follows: SQTIHQWPATLVQPVGSPLSLECTVEGTSNPNLYWYRQAAGRGLQLLFYSVGIGQISSEVPQNLSASRPQDRQFILSSKKLLLSDSGFYLCAWSGTNNQPQHFGDGTRLSIL.

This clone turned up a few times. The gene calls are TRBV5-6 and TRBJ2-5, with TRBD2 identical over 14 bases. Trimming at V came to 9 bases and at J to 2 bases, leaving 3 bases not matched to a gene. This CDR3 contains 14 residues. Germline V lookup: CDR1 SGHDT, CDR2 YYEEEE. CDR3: CATRLAGGQETQYF. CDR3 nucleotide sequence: TGTGCCACAAGACTAGCGGGGGGGCAAGAGACCCAGTACTTC.

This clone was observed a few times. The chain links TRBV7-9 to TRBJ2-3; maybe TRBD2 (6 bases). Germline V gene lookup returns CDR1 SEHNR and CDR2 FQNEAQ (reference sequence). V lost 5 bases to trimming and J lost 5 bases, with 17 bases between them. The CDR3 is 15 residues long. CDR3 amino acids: CASSERGTPEDTQYF. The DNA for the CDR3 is TGTGCCAGCAGCGAAAGAGGGACTCCAGAAGATACGCAGTATTTT.

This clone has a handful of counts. The CDR3 region is CASVDTLGTGELFF. The CDR3 DNA sequence: TGTGCCAGCGTGGATACTCTAGGCACCGGGGAGCTGTTTTTT. This chain joins TRBV6-1 and TRBJ2-2; D not resolved. The CDR3 runs to 14 residues. CDR1 and CDR2 (germline): MNHNS, SASEGT. V was clipped by 8 bases and J by 4 bases, with 14 bases between them.

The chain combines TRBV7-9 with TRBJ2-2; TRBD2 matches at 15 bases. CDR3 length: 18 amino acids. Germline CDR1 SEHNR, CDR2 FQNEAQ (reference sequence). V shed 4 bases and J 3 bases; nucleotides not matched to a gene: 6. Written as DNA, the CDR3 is TGTGCCAGCAGCTCTGGACTAGCGGGGGGGCCGTACACCGGGGAGCTGTTTTTT. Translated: CASSSGLAGGPYTGELFF.